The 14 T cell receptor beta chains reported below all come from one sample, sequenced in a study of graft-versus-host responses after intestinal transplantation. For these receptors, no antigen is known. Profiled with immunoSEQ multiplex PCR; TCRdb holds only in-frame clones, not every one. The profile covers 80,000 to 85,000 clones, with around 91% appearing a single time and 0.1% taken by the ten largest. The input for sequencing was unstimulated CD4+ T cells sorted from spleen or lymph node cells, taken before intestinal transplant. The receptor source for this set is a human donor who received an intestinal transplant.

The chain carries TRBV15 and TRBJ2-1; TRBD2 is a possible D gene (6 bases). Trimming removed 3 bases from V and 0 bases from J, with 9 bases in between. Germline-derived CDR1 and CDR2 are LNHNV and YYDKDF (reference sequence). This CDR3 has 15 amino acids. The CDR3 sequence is CATSRGDSSYNEQFF. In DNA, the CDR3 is TGTGCCACCAGCAGGGGGGACTCCTCCTACAATGAGCAGTTCTTC.

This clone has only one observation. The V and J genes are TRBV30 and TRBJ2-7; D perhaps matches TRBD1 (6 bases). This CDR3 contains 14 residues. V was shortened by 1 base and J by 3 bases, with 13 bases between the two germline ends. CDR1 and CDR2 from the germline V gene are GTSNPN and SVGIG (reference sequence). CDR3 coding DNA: TGTGCCTGGAGTGCTCACAGGGCTAACTACGAGCAGTACTTC. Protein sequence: CAWSAHRANYEQYF.

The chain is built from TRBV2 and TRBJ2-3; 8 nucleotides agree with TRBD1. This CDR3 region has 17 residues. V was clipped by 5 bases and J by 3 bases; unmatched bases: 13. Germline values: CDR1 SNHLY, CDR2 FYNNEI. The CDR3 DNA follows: TGTGCCAGCAGTAGGACAGGGAATCTTTTGGGTACAGATACGCAGTATTTT. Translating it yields CASSRTGNLLGTDTQYF.

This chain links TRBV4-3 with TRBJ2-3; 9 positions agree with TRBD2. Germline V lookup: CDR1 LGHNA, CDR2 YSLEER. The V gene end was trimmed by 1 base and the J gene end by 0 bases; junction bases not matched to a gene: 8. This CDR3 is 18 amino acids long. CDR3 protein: CASSQGSGGPLSTDTQYF. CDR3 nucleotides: TGCGCCAGCAGCCAAGGGAGCGGGGGGCCCCTTAGCACAGATACGCAGTATTTT.

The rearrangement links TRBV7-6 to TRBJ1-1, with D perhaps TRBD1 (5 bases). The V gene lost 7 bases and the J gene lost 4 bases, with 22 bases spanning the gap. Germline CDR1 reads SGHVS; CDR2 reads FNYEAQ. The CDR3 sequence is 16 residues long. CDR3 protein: CASNLVRVRVSTEAFF. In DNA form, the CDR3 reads TGTGCCAGCAACCTAGTCAGGGTACGGGTCTCCACTGAAGCTTTCTTT.

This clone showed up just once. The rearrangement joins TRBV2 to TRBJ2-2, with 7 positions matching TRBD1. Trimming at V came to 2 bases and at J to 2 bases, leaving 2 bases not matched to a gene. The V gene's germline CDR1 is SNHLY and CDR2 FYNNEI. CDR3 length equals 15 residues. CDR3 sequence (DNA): TGTGCCAGCAGTGAAAGGACAGGCAACACCGGGGAGCTGTTTTTT. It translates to CASSERTGNTGELFF.

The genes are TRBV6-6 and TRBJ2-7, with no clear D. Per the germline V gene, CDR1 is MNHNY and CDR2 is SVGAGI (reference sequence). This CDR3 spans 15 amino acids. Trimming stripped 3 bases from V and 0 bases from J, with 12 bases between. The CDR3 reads CASSYYDTYSYEQYF. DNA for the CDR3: TGTGCCAGCAGTTATTATGACACCTACTCCTACGAGCAGTACTTC.

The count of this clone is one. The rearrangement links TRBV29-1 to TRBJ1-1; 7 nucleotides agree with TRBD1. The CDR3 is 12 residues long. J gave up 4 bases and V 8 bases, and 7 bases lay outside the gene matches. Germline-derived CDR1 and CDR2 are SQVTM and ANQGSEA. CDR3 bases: TGCAGCTCCGTGACAGGGCCCACTGAAGCTTTCTTT. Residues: CSSVTGPTEAFF.

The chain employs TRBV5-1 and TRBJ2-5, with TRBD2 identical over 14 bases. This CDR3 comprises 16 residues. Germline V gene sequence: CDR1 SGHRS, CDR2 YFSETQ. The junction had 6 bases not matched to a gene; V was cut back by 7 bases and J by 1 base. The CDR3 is CASQGTSGGFQETQYF. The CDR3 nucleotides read TGCGCCAGCCAAGGGACTAGCGGGGGATTCCAAGAGACCCAGTACTTC.

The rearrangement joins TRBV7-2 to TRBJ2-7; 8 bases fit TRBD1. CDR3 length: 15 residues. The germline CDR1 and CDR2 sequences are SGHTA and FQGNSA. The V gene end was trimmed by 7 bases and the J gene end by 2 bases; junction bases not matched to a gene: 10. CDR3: CASTLSGDRTYEQYF. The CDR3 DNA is TGTGCCAGCACCCTGTCCGGGGACAGGACCTACGAGCAGTACTTC.

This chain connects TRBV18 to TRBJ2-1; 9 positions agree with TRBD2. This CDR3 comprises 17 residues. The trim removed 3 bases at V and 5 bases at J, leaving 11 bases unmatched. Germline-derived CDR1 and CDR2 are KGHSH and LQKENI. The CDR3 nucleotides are TGTGCCAGCTCACCTATTACCGGGACTAGCAACGACAATGAGCAGTTCTTC. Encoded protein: CASSPITGTSNDNEQFF.

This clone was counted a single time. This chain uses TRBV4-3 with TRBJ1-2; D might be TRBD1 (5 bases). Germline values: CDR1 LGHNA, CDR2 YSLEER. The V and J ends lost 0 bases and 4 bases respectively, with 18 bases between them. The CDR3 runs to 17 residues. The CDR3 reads CASSQDYGKGIVYGYTF. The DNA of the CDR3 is TGCGCCAGCAGCCAAGACTATGGCAAGGGGATTGTCTATGGCTACACCTTC.

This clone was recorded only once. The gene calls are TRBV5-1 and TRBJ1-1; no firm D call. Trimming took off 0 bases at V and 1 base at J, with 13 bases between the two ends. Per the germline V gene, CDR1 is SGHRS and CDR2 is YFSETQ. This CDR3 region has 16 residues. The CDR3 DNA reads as TGCGCCAGCAGCTTGGCTCCTCGGGGATCGAACACTGAAGCTTTCTTT. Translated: CASSLAPRGSNTEAFF.

DNA of the CDR3: TGTGCCAGCAGGGAAAGGACAGACAAAAACATTCAGTACTTC. It encodes CASRERTDKNIQYF. The chain carries TRBV6-5 and TRBJ2-4; D is possibly TRBD1 (6 bases). Trimming took 6 bases from V and 3 from J, leaving 12 bases between them. The CDR3 contains 14 residues. Per germline, CDR1 MNHEY and CDR2 SVGAGI.